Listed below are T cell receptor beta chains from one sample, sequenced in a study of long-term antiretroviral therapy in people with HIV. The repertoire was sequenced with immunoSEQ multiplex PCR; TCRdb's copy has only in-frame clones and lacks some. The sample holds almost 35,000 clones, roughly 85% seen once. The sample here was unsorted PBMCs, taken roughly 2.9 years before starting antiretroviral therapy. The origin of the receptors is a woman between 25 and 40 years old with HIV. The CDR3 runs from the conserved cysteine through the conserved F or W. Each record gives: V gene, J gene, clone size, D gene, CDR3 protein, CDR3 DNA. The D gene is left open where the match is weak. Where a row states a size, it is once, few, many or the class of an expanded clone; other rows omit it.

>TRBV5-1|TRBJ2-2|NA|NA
CASSLYLNTGELFF
TGCGCCAGCAGCTTGTATCTGAACACCGGGGAGCTGTTTTTT
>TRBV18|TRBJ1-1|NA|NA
CASSPSLGGSGEAFF
TGTGCCAGCTCACCCTCCCTCGGAGGCTCTGGTGAAGCTTTCTTT
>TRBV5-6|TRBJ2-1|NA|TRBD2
CASSYPWGGGALNEQFF
TGTGCCAGCAGCTACCCTTGGGGCGGGGGGGCCCTCAATGAGCAGTTCTTC
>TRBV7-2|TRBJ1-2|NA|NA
CASSPALSQTNYGYTF
TGTGCCAGCAGCCCAGCCTTATCCCAAACCAACTATGGCTACACCTTC
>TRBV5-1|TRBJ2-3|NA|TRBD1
CASSSGQGSTDTQYF
TGCGCCAGCAGCTCCGGACAGGGGAGCACAGATACGCAGTATTTT
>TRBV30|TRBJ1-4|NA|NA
CAWRQNNEKLFF
TGTGCCTGGAGACAGAACAATGAAAAACTGTTTTTT
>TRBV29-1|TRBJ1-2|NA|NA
CSVENYSRDGYTF
TGCAGCGTTGAGAACTATAGCAGGGATGGCTACACCTTC
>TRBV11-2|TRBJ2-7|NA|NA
CASSLGPQERAYEQYF
TGTGCCAGCAGCTTAGGCCCCCAAGAACGGGCTTACGAGCAGTACTTC
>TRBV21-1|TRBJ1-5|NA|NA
CASISDREGNQPQHF
TGTGCCAGCATCTCGGACAGGGAAGGCAATCAGCCCCAGCATTTT
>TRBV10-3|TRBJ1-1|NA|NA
CAISEGGGTEAFF
TGTGCCATCAGTGAAGGGGGAGGCACTGAAGCTTTCTTT
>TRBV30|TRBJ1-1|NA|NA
CATVNTEAFF
TGTGCGACAGTGAACACTGAAGCTTTCTTT
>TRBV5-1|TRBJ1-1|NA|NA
CASSLANFKGNTEAFF
TGCGCCAGCAGCCTGGCCAACTTTAAGGGGAACACTGAAGCTTTCTTT
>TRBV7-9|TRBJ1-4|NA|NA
CASSLKGGQERLFF
TGTGCCAGCAGCTTAAAGGGCGGGCAGGAGCGACTGTTTTTT
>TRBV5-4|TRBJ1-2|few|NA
CASSRDMEDGYTF
TGTGCCAGCAGCCGGGACATGGAGGATGGCTACACCTTC
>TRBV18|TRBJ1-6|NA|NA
CASSPTRDASFPSPLHF
TGTGCCAGCTCACCGACACGGGACGCGTCTTTTCCTTCACCCCTCCACTTT
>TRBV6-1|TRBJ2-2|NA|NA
CAHEADYTGELFF
TGTGCCCACGAAGCGGATTACACCGGGGAGCTGTTTTTT
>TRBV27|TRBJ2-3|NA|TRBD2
CASSLLAGGPSTDTQYF
TGTGCCAGCAGTTTACTGGCGGGGGGGCCCAGCACAGATACGCAGTATTTT
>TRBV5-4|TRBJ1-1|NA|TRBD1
CASSWTGYTEAFF
TGTGCCAGCAGCTGGACAGGGTACACTGAAGCTTTCTTT
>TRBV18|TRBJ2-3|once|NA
CASSPQGVGTDTQYF
TGTGCCAGCTCACCACAGGGGGTCGGCACAGATACGCAGTATTTT
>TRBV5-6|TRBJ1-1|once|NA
CASSFELTEAFF
TGTGCCAGCAGCTTTGAGCTCACTGAAGCTTTCTTT
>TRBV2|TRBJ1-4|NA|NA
CASKTSRPEKLFF
TGTGCCAGCAAGACTTCCCGACCGGAAAAACTGTTTTTT
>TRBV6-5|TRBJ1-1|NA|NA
CASSYSGGLLAFF
TGTGCCAGCAGTTACTCTGGGGGGCTCCTCGCTTTCTTT
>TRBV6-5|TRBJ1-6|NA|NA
CATRVFGGNSPLHF
TGTGCCACCAGGGTGTTTGGAGGGAATTCACCCCTCCACTTT
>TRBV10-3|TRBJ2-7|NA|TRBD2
CAISRTSGGSPSYEQYF
TGTGCCATCAGCCGAACTAGCGGGGGTTCCCCGTCCTACGAGCAGTACTTC
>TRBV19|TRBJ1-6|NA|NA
CASSRDRYRDSPLHF
TGTGCCAGTAGTCGAGACAGGTACCGGGATTCACCCCTCCACTTT
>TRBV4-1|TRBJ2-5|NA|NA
CASSQPGWGDETQYF
TGCGCCAGCAGCCAGCCCGGGTGGGGTGATGAGACCCAGTACTTC
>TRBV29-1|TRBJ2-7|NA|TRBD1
CSALQGAYEQYF
TGCAGCGCCCTTCAGGGGGCCTACGAGCAGTACTTC
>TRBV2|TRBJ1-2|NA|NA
CASSEGGYGYTF
TGTGCCAGCAGTGAGGGGGGCTATGGCTACACCTTC
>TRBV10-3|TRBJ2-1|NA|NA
CAISSVNEQFF
TGTGCCATTTCAAGCGTCAATGAGCAGTTCTTC
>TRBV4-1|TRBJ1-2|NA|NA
CASSQGPHRAGGYTF
TGCGCCAGCAGCCAAGGACCGCACAGGGCGGGTGGCTACACCTTC
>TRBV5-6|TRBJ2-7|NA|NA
CASSLGGGEFYEQYF
TGTGCCAGCAGCTTGGGAGGAGGAGAGTTCTACGAGCAGTACTTC
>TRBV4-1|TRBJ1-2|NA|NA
CASSQEATRGYGYTF
TGCGCCAGCAGCCAAGAAGCGACGAGGGGGTATGGCTACACCTTC
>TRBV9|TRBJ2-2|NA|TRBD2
CASSREGWAGELFF
TGTGCCAGCTCCCGGGAGGGATGGGCCGGGGAGCTGTTTTTT
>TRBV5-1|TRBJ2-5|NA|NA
CASSLVGGLRETQYF
TGCGCCAGCAGCTTGGTTGGGGGGTTGAGAGAGACCCAGTACTTC
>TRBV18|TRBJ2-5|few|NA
CASSPPSQVETQYF
TGTGCCAGCTCACCACCCTCCCAGGTGGAGACCCAGTACTTC
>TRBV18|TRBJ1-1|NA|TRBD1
CASSPTGVRNTEAFF
TGTGCCAGCTCACCTACAGGGGTGAGGAACACTGAAGCTTTCTTT
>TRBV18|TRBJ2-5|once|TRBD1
CASSPQTGVRAETQYF
TGTGCCAGCTCACCACAAACAGGGGTCCGGGCAGAGACCCAGTACTTC
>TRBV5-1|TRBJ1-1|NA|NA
CASSLGVSLSDTEAFF
TGCGCCAGCAGCTTGGGGGTAAGTTTGTCGGACACTGAAGCTTTCTTT
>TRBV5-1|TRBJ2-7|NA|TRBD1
CASSSGQGDLLYEQYF
TGCGCCAGCAGTTCGGGACAGGGGGACCTTCTCTACGAGCAGTACTTC
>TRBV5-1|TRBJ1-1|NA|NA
CASSHEARKTNTEAFF
TGCGCCAGCAGCCACGAGGCCCGCAAGACGAACACTGAAGCTTTCTTT
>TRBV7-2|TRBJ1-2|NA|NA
CASSLAGHYGYTF
TGTGCCAGCAGCTTAGCAGGCCACTATGGCTACACCTTC
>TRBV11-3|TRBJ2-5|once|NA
CASSARDKEETQYF
TGTGCCAGCAGCGCCCGGGACAAGGAAGAGACCCAGTACTTC
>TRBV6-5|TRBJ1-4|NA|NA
CASSSGTDPTNEKLFF
TGTGCCAGCAGTTCGGGGACGGATCCAACTAATGAAAAACTGTTTTTT
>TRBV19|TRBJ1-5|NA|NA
CASSPRTEVYQPQHF
TGTGCCAGTAGTCCTAGGACAGAGGTTTATCAGCCCCAGCATTTT
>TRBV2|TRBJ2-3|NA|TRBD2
CASSPTSGGSDTQYF
TGTGCCAGCAGTCCGACTAGCGGGGGGTCAGATACGCAGTATTTT
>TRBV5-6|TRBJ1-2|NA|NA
CASSFGEGYGYTF
TGTGCCAGCAGCTTCGGAGAAGGATATGGCTACACCTTC